This TCR beta chain was recorded in a study of synovial regulatory T cells in juvenile arthritis. Measured by frequency, this clone is medium-sized. The antigen is unknown. Method: immunoSEQ multiplex PCR; TCRdb's copy keeps in-frame clones and lacks some. There are over a thousand clones in the sample, with roughly 5.4% held by the top ten. Patients were aged median 11.6 years with disease lasting median around seven years. Notes on the study in general: iaTreg cells shared more CDR3 sequences with synovial Tregs than other blood Tregs did. Inflammation-associated Treg cells in blood had less TCR diversity than the remaining blood Treg cells. iaTreg TCR repertoires were largely private across patients and partially overlapped synovial Teff and blood CPL.

The CDR3 has 14 amino acids. DNA is not recorded here. CDR1 and CDR2 from the germline V gene are SGHRS and YFSETQ. The receptor was derived from a donor aged 2-30 years with juvenile idiopathic arthritis. The chain combines TRBV5-1 with TRBJ1-1; TCRdb picks TRBD1, but there is no DNA to check that call. Material: Treg cells from blood. The subset: HLA-DR+ inflammation-associated blood Treg cells. This CDR3 reads CASGQGGRGTEAFF.